This T cell receptor beta chain was documented in a study of T cells after yellow fever vaccination. General study results and limits: Clones from primary vaccination mostly reappeared after the booster (around 97% CD4, over 85% CD8).

On this clonotype: Its antigen is still unknown.

Trimming took off 0 bases at V and 1 base at J, with 9 bases between the two ends. This CDR3 has 14 amino acids. Germline V gives CDR1 SQVTM, CDR2 ANQGSEA. TCRdb reprocessed the 5' RACE reads via MiXCR and lists one record per CDR3 protein. In the table there are hundreds of thousands of distinct CDR3 sequences, around 16% of which are singletons. The clonotype comes from a man between 18 and 35 years old who received the YFV17D yellow fever vaccine. V usage is TRBV29-1 and J usage is TRBJ1-1, with TRBD1 as a possible D gene (6 bases). The sample was PBMCs, taken 4 to 5 days after the first yellow fever vaccination. The CDR3 spells CSVEDLGQNTEAFF. CDR3 in DNA: TGCAGCGTTGAAGATCTGGGACAGAACACTGAAGCTTTCTTT.